This record covers a single T cell receptor (beta chain). The antigen is not known. Primers used in a second PCR of roughly 6 to 11 cycles were a sample-barcoded 5' primer and a J-beta primer mix. MiXCR, applied by TCRdb to the 5' RACE reads, yields one record per CDR3 protein. Seen here are about 1.8 million distinct CDR3 sequences, around half observed once, and the top ten hold less than 2.5%. PBMCs, at least 6.5 million per sample, were isolated. This entry comes from a study of blood T cells in healthy people across ages. V was cut by 1 base and J by 2 bases, with 12 bases left in between. The CDR3 spans 15 residues. Per germline, CDR1 LNHNV and CDR2 YYDKDF (reference sequence). General study points: Age advanced and TCR beta diversity per million T cells fell, roughly linearly. Nothing was known about donor CMV status, and this possibly confounded expanded clonotype changes.

The sequence came from a middle-aged woman in good health. The sequencing sample was made of blood. The chain joins TRBV15 to TRBJ2-7; possibly TRBD1 or TRBD2 for D (5 bases each). Written as DNA, the CDR3 is TGTGCCACCAGCAGAGCGCTGACAGCGGCCTACGAGCAGTACTTC. This codes for CATSRALTAAYEQYF.